This T cell receptor (beta chain) was captured by sequencing in a study of blood T cell repertoires in COVID-19. The germline gives CDR1 LGHNT, CDR2 FRNRAP. The CDR3 runs to 17 residues. V lost 2 bases, J lost 8 bases, and 11 bases stayed unmatched. Generated by immunoSEQ multiplex PCR, the TCRdb table keeps only in-frame clones and is missing some. The repertoire consists of some 460,000 clones, with approximately 90% occurring once and the leading ten covering about 0.65%. The V gene is TRBV12-5, the J gene TRBJ2-1; TRBD2 matches 11 bases. Material for sequencing was PBMCs or T cells enriched from blood (not recorded which). The clonotype originates from a woman aged 18-29 years who had recovered from COVID-19. CDR3 loop: CASGLPSLAGGPHEQFF. The CDR3 region has the DNA TGTGCTAGTGGTTTGCCCTCTTTAGCGGGGGGGCCCCATGAGCAGTTCTTC. Combining the CDR3 with reference TRBV12-5 and TRBJ2-1 gives the whole variable domain DARVTQTPRHKVTEMGQEVTMRCQPILGHNTVFWYRQTMMQGLELLAYFRNRAPLDDSGMPKDRFSAEMPDATLATLKIQPSEPRDSAVYFCASGLPSLAGGPHEQFFGPGTRLTVL.